This T cell receptor beta chain was captured in a study of technical replicates of blood from several donors. The assay was immunoSEQ multiplex PCR, and TCRdb's table has in-frame clones only and misses some. The sample includes about 73,000 clones, 93% of them seen just once. The germline V gene has CDR1 SGHDT and CDR2 YYEEEE. Deletions cut 4 bases from V and 3 bases from J, with 11 bases between. CDR3 length equals 13 residues. The sample was T cells isolated from PBMCs. V is TRBV5-6 and J is TRBJ2-7; D not certain. This TCR derives from a human donor in good health. CDR3 loop: CASSTDSYYEQYF. CDR3 DNA sequence: TGTGCCAGCAGCACGGATAGCTACTACGAGCAGTACTTC.